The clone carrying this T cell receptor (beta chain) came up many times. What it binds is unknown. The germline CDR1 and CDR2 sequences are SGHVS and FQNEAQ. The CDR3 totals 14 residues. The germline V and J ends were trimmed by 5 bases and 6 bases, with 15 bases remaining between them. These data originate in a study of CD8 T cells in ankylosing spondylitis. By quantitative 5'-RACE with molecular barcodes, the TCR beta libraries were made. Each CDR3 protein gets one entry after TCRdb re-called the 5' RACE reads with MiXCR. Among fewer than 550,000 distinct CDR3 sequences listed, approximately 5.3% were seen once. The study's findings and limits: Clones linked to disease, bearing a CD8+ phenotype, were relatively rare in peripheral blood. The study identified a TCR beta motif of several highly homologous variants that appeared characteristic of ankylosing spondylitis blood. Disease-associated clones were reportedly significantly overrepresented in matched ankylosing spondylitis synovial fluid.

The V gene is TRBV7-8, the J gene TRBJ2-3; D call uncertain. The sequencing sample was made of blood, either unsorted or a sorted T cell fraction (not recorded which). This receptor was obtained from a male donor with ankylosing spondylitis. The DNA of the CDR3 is TGTGCCAGCAGCGCGACCATTATGGGGGATACGCAGTATTTT. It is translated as CASSATIMGDTQYF.